This T cell receptor (beta chain) comes out of a study of Graves' ophthalmopathy and Graves' hyperthyroidism. Background on the study: Untreated patients at initial diagnosis provided peripheral blood. Study-wide results and caveats: For separating ophthalmopathy from stable hyperthyroidism, a 13-signature model gave approximately 90% sensitivity and 80% to 84% specificity.

The germline V gene encodes CDR1 MGHDK and CDR2 SYGVNS. The CDR3 has 16 residues. Amplification of TCR beta CDR3 regions used RNA transcripts. Second-round multiplex PCR followed a first-round RT-PCR using HTBI primers. TCRdb re-called the multiplex PCR reads with MiXCR, one entry per CDR3 protein. The sample yields hundreds of thousands of distinct CDR3 sequences, about 40% seen once. Points on this clonotype: The antigen remains unidentified.

This TCR derives from an adult man with Graves' ophthalmopathy. The sequenced sample consisted of peripheral blood. The chain is built from TRBV25-1 and TRBJ1-4, with 7 nucleotides matching TRBD1. CDR3 loop: CASGDREDPLNEKLFF. Written as DNA, the CDR3 is TGTGCTAGCGGTGACAGGGAGGACCCTCTTAATGAAAAACTGTTTTTT.